Listed here is a single T cell receptor beta chain. Its antigen is not known. The data were taken from a study of T-cell reconstitution after alpha-beta-depleted transplantation in children. Findings and limits, study-wide: T-cell counts and diversity at one year post-transplant came mainly from newly produced T cells. Surviving recipient T cells and intrathymic progenitors accounted for some patients' high TCRbeta diversity at day 60.

During its preparation, the TCRbeta library received unique molecular identifiers. A single record per CDR3 protein comes from TCRdb applying MiXCR to the PCR reads. The profile shows over 100,000 distinct CDR3 sequences, about 9.3% of them singletons. This CDR3 is 17 amino acids long. Germline V CDR1 and CDR2: MDHEN, SYDVKM. V was trimmed by 1 base and J by 4 bases, leaving 17 bases between them. This receptor was taken from a boy between 2 and 10 years old with acute lymphoblastic leukemia, due to receive a stem cell transplant. The sequenced sample was PBMCs, obtained before TCRalphabeta/CD19-depleted stem cell transplant. V is TRBV28 and J is TRBJ1-3; D possibly corresponds to TRBD1 (6 bases). The CDR3 nucleotides read TGTGCCAGCAGTTTATCTGGTCTAGGGGGGCAAGGAAACACCATATATTTT. Its translation: CASSLSGLGGQGNTIYF.